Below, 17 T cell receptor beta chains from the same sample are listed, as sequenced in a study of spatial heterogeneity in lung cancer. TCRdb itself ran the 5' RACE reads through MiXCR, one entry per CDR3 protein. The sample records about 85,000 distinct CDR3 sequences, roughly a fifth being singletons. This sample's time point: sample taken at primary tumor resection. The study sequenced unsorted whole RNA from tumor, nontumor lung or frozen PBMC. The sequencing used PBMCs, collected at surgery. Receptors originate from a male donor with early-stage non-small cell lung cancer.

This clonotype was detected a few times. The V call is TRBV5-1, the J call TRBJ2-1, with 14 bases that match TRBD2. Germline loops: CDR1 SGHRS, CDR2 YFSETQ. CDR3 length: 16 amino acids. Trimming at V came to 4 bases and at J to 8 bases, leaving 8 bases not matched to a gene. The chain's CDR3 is CASSGGLAGVTHEQFF. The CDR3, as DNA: TGCGCCAGCAGCGGGGGACTAGCGGGAGTAACCCATGAGCAGTTCTTC.

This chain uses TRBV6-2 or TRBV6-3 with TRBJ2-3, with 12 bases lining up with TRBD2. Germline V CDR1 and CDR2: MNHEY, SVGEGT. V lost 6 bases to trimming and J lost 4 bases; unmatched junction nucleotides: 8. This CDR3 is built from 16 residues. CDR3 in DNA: TGTGCCAGCAGAACCCCTAGCGGGGGGGCTCCAGATACGCAGTATTTT. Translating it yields CASRTPSGGAPDTQYF.

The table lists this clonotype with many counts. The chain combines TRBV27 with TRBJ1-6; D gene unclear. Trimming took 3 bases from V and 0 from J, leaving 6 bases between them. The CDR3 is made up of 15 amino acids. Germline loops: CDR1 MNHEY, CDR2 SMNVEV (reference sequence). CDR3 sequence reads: CASSLTSSYNSPLHF. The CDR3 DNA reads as TGTGCCAGCAGTTTGACCAGCTCCTATAATTCACCCCTCCACTTT.

CDR3: CSASSVTSGRADTQYF. CDR3 sequence (DNA): TGCAGTGCTAGTAGCGTAACTAGCGGGCGGGCAGATACGCAGTATTTT. J is TRBJ2-3 and V is TRBV20-1; 9 nucleotides align to TRBD2. This CDR3 is 16 amino acids long. J gave up 4 bases and V 3 bases, and 11 bases lay outside the gene matches. CDR1 is DFQATT, CDR2 SNEGSKA, per germline (reference sequence).

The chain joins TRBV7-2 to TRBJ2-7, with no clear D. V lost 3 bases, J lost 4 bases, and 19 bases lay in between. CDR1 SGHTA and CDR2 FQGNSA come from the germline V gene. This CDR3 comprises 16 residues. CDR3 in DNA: TGTGCCAGCAGCTTGTTTGAAGGGATGGGTACATACGAGCAGTACTTC. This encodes CASSLFEGMGTYEQYF.

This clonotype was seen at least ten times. The CDR3 nucleotides are TGTGCCAGCAGCTTAGGACAGGGTCATAATGAAAAACTGTTTTTT. This encodes CASSLGQGHNEKLFF. The chain links TRBV11-2 to TRBJ1-4, with 7 bases matching TRBD1. Looked up from germline, CDR1 is SGHAT and CDR2 is FQNNGV. This CDR3 has 15 residues. Trimming cost V 1 base and J 4 bases; bases outside gene matches: 3.

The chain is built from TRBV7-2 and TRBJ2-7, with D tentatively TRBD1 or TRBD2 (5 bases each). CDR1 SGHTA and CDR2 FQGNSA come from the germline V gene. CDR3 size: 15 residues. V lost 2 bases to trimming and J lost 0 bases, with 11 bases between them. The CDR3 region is CASSLWDAPSYEQYF. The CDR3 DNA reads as TGTGCCAGCAGCTTATGGGACGCCCCCTCCTACGAGCAGTACTTC.

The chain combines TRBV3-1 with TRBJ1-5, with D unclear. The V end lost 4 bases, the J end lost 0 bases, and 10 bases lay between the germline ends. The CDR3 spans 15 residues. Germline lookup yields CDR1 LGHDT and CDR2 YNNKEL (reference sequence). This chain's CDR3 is CASSLGHHSNQPQHF. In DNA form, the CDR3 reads TGTGCCAGCAGCCTCGGCCACCATAGCAATCAGCCCCAGCATTTT.

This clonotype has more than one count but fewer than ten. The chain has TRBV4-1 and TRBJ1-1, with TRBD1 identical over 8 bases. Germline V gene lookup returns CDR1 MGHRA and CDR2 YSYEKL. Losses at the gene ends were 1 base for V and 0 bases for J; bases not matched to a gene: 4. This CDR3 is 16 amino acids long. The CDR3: CASSQVQGVVNTEAFF. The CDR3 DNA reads TGCGCCAGCAGCCAAGTACAGGGGGTGGTGAACACTGAAGCTTTCTTT.

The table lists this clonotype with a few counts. CDR3 DNA: TGTGCCAGCAGCTTGGTCGGGACAGGGGCCTCTGGAAACACCATATATTTT. Translation gives CASSLVGTGASGNTIYF. V usage is TRBV5-4 and J usage is TRBJ1-3; 10 nucleotides line up with TRBD1. The CDR3 runs to 17 residues. J was trimmed by 0 bases and V by 0 bases; bases with no gene match: 3. Germline CDR1 is SGHNT and CDR2 is YYREEE (reference sequence).

CDR3 in DNA: TGTGCCAGCAGTCCCTTTTCCGGGCGGGACTATGGCTACACCTTC. Translated, it gives CASSPFSGRDYGYTF. The V and J genes are TRBV12-3 or TRBV12-4 and TRBJ1-2, with D unclear. V lost 5 bases to trimming and J lost 3 bases, with 16 bases between them. The length of the CDR3 is 15 residues.

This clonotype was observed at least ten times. CDR3 in amino acids: CASSETGVETPLHF. The CDR3, as DNA: TGTGCCAGCAGCGAGACAGGGGTGGAAACACCCCTCCACTTT. The V and J genes are TRBV7-9 and TRBJ1-6; 8 bases are a match to TRBD1. After removal of 5 bases from V and 11 bases from J, the junction contained 8 bases not matched to a gene. The CDR3 totals 14 residues. Germline assignment: CDR1 SEHNR and CDR2 FQNEAQ (reference sequence).

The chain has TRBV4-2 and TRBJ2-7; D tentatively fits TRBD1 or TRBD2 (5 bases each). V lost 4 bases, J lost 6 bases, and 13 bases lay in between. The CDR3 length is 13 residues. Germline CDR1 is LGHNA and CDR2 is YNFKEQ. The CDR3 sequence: CASSRLGTIEQYF. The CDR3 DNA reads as TGTGCCAGCAGCCGGCTCGGGACCATCGAGCAGTACTTC.

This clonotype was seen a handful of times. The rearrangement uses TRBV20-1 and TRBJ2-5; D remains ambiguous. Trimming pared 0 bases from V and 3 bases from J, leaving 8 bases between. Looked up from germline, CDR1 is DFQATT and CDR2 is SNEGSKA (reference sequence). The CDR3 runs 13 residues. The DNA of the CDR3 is TGCAGTGCTAGAGACTGGAGAAAAGAGACCCAGTACTTC. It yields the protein CSARDWRKETQYF.

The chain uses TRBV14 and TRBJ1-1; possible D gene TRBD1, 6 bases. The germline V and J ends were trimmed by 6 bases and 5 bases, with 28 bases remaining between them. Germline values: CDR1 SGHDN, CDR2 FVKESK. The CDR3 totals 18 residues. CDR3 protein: CASSRRGAGAARGTEAFF. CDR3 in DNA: TGTGCCAGCAGTCGCCGCGGGGCAGGGGCCGCCAGAGGGACTGAAGCTTTCTTT.

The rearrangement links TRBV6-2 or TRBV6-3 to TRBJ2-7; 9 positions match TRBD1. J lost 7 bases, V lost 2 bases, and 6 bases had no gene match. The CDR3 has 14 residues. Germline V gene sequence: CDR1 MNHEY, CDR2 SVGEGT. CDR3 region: CASSYGTGTREQYF. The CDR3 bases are TGTGCCAGCAGTTACGGGACAGGGACGAGGGAGCAGTACTTC.

The CDR3 here is CSARPGSNTGELFF. Here the CDR3 DNA reads TGCAGTGCTAGACCGGGATCGAACACCGGGGAGCTGTTTTTT. The chain recombines TRBV20-1 with TRBJ2-2; tentatively, D is TRBD2 (5 bases). CDR1 and CDR2 from the germline V gene are DFQATT and SNEGSKA (reference sequence). V was cut by 2 bases and J by 0 bases, with 7 bases left in between. The CDR3 is made up of 14 amino acids.